What follows are 27 T cell receptor beta chains derived from one specimen sequenced in a study of T cell clonality in common variable immunodeficiency. TCRdb's copy holds only in-frame clones and misses some; the assay was immunoSEQ multiplex PCR. This repertoire holds some 53,000 clones, and none appear only once. Material for sequencing was peripheral blood mononuclear cells. The receptor set was obtained from a person between 18 and 69 years old in good health.

This clone was seen repeatedly, ten times or more. Other DNA sequences from this sample encode an identical CDR3 as well. The sequenced part of the CDR3 DNA is TGTGCCAGCTCACCAAGACAGGGCAGCTCTGGAAACACC. Amino acids: CASSPRQGSSGNT. Given in full, the CDR3 is CASSPRQGSSGNTIYF. The gene calls are TRBV18 and TRBJ1-3; 7 bases match TRBD1. The read halts 3 residues ahead of the CDR3 end, with the missing end drawn from the germline J gene. Germline values: CDR1 KGHSH, CDR2 LQKENI. CDR3 length equals 16 residues. Trimming at V came to 2 bases and at J to 0 bases, leaving 4 bases not matched to a gene.

This clone was seen repeatedly, ten times or more. The read halts 3 residues ahead of the CDR3 end, with the missing end drawn from the germline J gene. This rearrangement joins TRBV5-1 to TRBJ1-4, with TRBD1 identical over 8 bases. Germline V gene sequence: CDR1 SGHRS, CDR2 YFSETQ. The CDR3 has 18 residues. The trim removed 4 bases at V and 0 bases at J, leaving 11 bases unmatched. The CDR3 spells CASSPGTGPGATNEKLFF. CDR3 DNA (partial): TGCGCCAGCAGCCCCGGGACAGGCCCTGGGGCAACTAATGAAAAA.

In its sample, this clone was seen a few times. The read halts 3 residues ahead of the CDR3 end, with the missing end drawn from the germline J gene. The chain employs TRBV6-2 or TRBV6-3 and TRBJ2-7, with 8 bases lining up with TRBD1. There are 15 residues in the CDR3. Germline V lookup: CDR1 MNHEY, CDR2 SVGEGT. The V and J ends lost 5 bases and 3 bases, in that order; junction bases with no gene match: 9. Incomplete CDR3 DNA: TGTGCCAGCAGTGGTCCCGGGACAGGACTCTACGAG. Its protein is CASSGPGTGLYE. The CDR3 in full is CASSGPGTGLYEQYF.

This clone came up many times. With the read ending 3 residues before the CDR3 end, the germline J gene is used to fill in that end. This chain connects TRBV20-1 to TRBJ2-3; TRBD1 might be the D (6 bases). Looked up from germline, CDR1 is DFQATT and CDR2 is SNEGSKA (reference sequence). This CDR3 has 12 amino acids. CDR3 DNA, as far as it was read: TGCAGTGCTCCCGGACAGCAAGAGACG. Its translation is CSAPGQQET. The complete CDR3 protein is CSAPGQQETQYF.

This clone occurred many times. The sequenced fragment ends 3 residues before the CDR3 boundary, so the rest is inferred from the germline J gene. The chain recombines TRBV13 with TRBJ2-6; TRBD1 matches 7 bases. The germline V gene has CDR1 PRHDT and CDR2 FYEKMQ (reference sequence). This CDR3 region has 21 residues. Losses at the gene ends were 1 base for V and 1 base for J; bases not matched to a gene: 16. Here the CDR3 reads CASSLVRLIPGGFSGANVLTF. CDR3 DNA (partial): TGTGCCAGCAGCTTAGTTCGTTTGATTCCAGGGGGATTTTCTGGGGCCAACGTC.

This clone was picked up many times. The CDR3 goes on 3 residues after the read ends, and that part is filled in from the germline J gene. The chain has TRBV4-2 and TRBJ2-3; 7 nucleotides match TRBD2. Trimming cost V 4 bases and J 1 base; bases outside gene matches: 20. Germline CDR1 and CDR2: LGHNA and YNFKEQ. This CDR3 region has 20 residues. CDR3 in amino acids: CASSPQLRREFYRGTDTQYF. CDR3 DNA, as far as it was read: TGTGCCAGCAGCCCACAACTTCGGCGGGAGTTTTATCGGGGCACAGATACG.

This clone was picked up many times. The CDR3 end lies 3 residues beyond the end of the read and is filled in from the germline J gene. The J gene is TRBJ1-1, the V gene TRBV23-1, with 11 bases lining up with TRBD1. TRBV23-1 is an ORF for which the function is uncertain. The CDR3 length is 14 residues. After removal of 8 bases from V and 4 bases from J, the junction contained 6 bases not matched to a gene. Incomplete CDR3 DNA: TGCGCCAGCTTCCGCGGGACAGGGGGCACTGAA. Translated: CASFRGTGGTE. From start to end, the CDR3 is CASFRGTGGTEAFF.

At least ten counts were recorded for this clone. The CDR3 end is not reached by the read, which stops 3 residues before it; the germline J gene fills it in. This rearrangement joins TRBV7-8 to TRBJ1-2; 9 nucleotides agree with TRBD1. Trimming cost V 0 bases and J 4 bases; bases outside gene matches: 3. This CDR3 has 15 residues. CDR1 and CDR2 from the germline V gene are SGHVS and FQNEAQ. The CDR3 protein is CASSLALGQGYGYTF. The sequenced part of the CDR3 DNA is TGTGCCAGCAGCTTAGCCCTGGGACAGGGCTATGGC.

This clone has ten or more counts. The read ends 3 residues shy of where the CDR3 ends; the end is completed using the germline J gene. This chain links TRBV7-2 with TRBJ2-5; 7 bases are shared with TRBD2. Per germline, CDR1 SGHTA and CDR2 FQGNSA. Germline trimming cut 9 bases from V and 4 bases from J; bases unmatched to any gene: 14. The CDR3 has 15 residues. The CDR3 here is CASVLLGREPETQYF. CDR3 DNA (partial): TGTGCCAGTGTCTTACTTGGGCGGGAGCCAGAGACC.

This clone was picked up a small number of times. One end of the junction varies from germline; a read error may be responsible. The read halts 3 residues ahead of the CDR3 end, with the missing end drawn from the germline J gene. The V gene is TRBV30, the J gene TRBJ1-3; 7 bases agree with TRBD1. Germline loops: CDR1 GTSNPN, CDR2 SVGIG (reference sequence). The CDR3 has 15 amino acids. The sequenced CDR3 bases are TGTGCCTGGAGTGTGGGACAGCTCTTTGGAAACGCC. Amino acid sequence: CAWSVGQLFGNA. The entire CDR3 protein reads CAWSVGQLFGNAIYF.

This clone appeared many times. The read terminates 3 residues before the CDR3 end, so the remaining end is supplied by the germline J gene. This chain uses TRBV2 with TRBJ2-2; 7 bases line up with TRBD1. The ends lost 4 bases at V and 9 bases at J; junction bases unmatched: 11. This CDR3 spans 15 amino acids. Germline CDR1 and CDR2: SNHLY and FYNNEI. The sequenced CDR3 bases are TGTGCCAGCAGTGCACAGGGGATGAGATCCCGGGAG. Amino acids: CASSAQGMRSRE. The CDR3 in full is CASSAQGMRSRELFF. The full variable domain, in which reference TRBV2 and TRBJ2-2 provide the parts outside the CDR3, is EPEVTQTPSHQVTQMGQEVILRCVPISNHLYFYWYRQILGQKVEFLVSFYNNEISEKSEIFDDQFSVERPDGSNFTLKIRSTKLEDSAMYFCASSAQGMRSRELFFGEGSRLTVL.

This clone has only a few counts. The DNA ends 3 residues before the CDR3 does, and the rest of the CDR3 is filled in from the germline J gene. The genes are TRBV5-1 and TRBJ2-1, with D maybe TRBD2 (7 bases). This CDR3 is built from 15 residues. The germline CDR1 and CDR2 sequences are SGHRS and YFSETQ. With 0 bases removed from V and 9 bases from J, the gap between germline ends came to 16 bases. The sequenced CDR3 bases are TGCGCCAGCAGCTTGGATAGGACTAGGGGGAGTGAG. This sequence encodes CASSLDRTRGSE. The whole CDR3 sequence reads CASSLDRTRGSEQFF.

This clone was observed at least ten times. Coverage ceases 3 residues before the CDR3 finishes, and the germline J gene fills in the end. This chain joins TRBV20-1 and TRBJ2-5, with TRBD2 matching 8 bases. V dropped 8 bases and J dropped 5; count of bases not matched to a gene: 13. Germline CDR1 DFQATT, CDR2 SNEGSKA (reference sequence). The CDR3 consists of 14 residues. The part of the CDR3 DNA that was read is TGCAGTCTCGGTATAGCGGGAATCGCGGAGACC. Its protein is CSLGIAGIAET. The whole CDR3 reads CSLGIAGIAETQYF.

This clone was counted many times. The sequence runs out 3 residues before the end of the CDR3; the remainder is reconstructed from the germline J gene. The chain joins TRBV30 to TRBJ1-2; D is ambiguous. CDR1 and CDR2 (germline): GTSNPN, SVGIG (reference sequence). The CDR3 runs 13 residues. CDR3 sequence: CAWSVLGPGGYTF. The CDR3 DNA, read in part, is TGTGCCTGGAGTGTTCTAGGACCGGGGGGC.

This clone occurred many times. The CDR3 DNA, read in part, is TGCGCCAGCACCGGCGGGGCCAACGTA. Protein: CASTGGANV. The entire CDR3 is CASTGGANVLFF. The rearrangement joins TRBV5-1 to TRBJ1-4; maybe TRBD1 (5 bases). The DNA ends 3 residues before the CDR3 does, and the rest of the CDR3 is filled in from the germline J gene. Germline-derived CDR1 and CDR2 are SGHRS and YFSETQ. The CDR3 contains 12 residues. Supplemented by reference TRBV5-1 and TRBJ1-4, the full variable domain reads KAGVTQTPRYLIKTRGQQVTLSCSPISGHRSVSWYQQTPGQGLQFLFEYFSETQRNKGNFPGRFSGRQFSNSRSEMNVSTLELGDSALYLCASTGGANVLFFGSGTQLSVL.

This clone was counted many times. Read sequence stops 3 residues before the CDR3 end, and the germline J gene provides the missing end. The genes are TRBV15 and TRBJ2-1, with TRBD2 as a possible D gene (6 bases). The V end was cut by 1 base, the J end by 0 bases, with 13 bases between. The CDR3 extends over 17 amino acids. Per germline, CDR1 LNHNV and CDR2 YYDKDF (reference sequence). CDR3 protein: CATSRGAGLSSYNEQFF. Incomplete CDR3 DNA: TGTGCCACCAGCAGAGGGGCAGGACTAAGCTCCTACAATGAG.

In its sample, this clone was seen many times. The read comes to an end 3 residues before the CDR3 does, leaving the germline J gene to fill in the end. This sequence joins TRBV18 and TRBJ2-3; 13 positions agree with TRBD2. Trimming at V came to 3 bases and at J to 4 bases, leaving 7 bases not matched to a gene. This CDR3 contains 17 residues. Germline CDR1 is KGHSH and CDR2 is LQKENI. The CDR3 spells CASSPVGLAGVSDTQYF. The sequenced part of the CDR3 DNA is TGTGCCAGCTCACCGGTTGGACTAGCGGGAGTATCAGATACG.

This clone has just a few counts. Read coverage stops 3 residues before the CDR3 terminus; the germline J gene supplies the remainder. The chain combines TRBV2 with TRBJ2-7; D gene uncertain. This CDR3 spans 16 amino acids. Per the germline V gene, CDR1 is SNHLY and CDR2 is FYNNEI. Deletions cut 3 bases from V and 0 bases from J, with 15 bases between. The CDR3 sequence is CASSDRGGISSYEQYF. The sequenced part of the CDR3 DNA is TGTGCCAGCAGTGATCGAGGCGGAATAAGCTCCTACGAG.

By sample fraction, this clone is medium-sized. Coverage ceases 3 residues before the CDR3 finishes, and the germline J gene fills in the end. This rearrangement joins TRBV4-2 to TRBJ2-3; 12 nucleotides align to TRBD2. The CDR3 extends over 16 amino acids. V was pared by 0 bases and J by 4 bases, with 2 bases of the junction left unmatched. Per germline, CDR1 LGHNA and CDR2 YNFKEQ. The part of the CDR3 DNA that was read is TGTGCCAGCAGCCAAGAACTAGCGGGAGGCCCAGATACG. The encoded protein is CASSQELAGGPDT. The CDR3 as a whole reads CASSQELAGGPDTQYF.

This clone was counted at least ten times. The sequenced fragment ends 3 residues before the CDR3 boundary, so the rest is inferred from the germline J gene. J is TRBJ1-1 and V is TRBV5-1, with D possibly matching TRBD1 (5 bases). The CDR3 consists of 14 residues. CDR1 is SGHRS, CDR2 YFSETQ, per germline. CDR3 DNA, as far as it was read: TGCGCCAGCAGCTTGGGACAACCGGGGGGGGAA. Its translation: CASSLGQPGGE. The whole CDR3 region reads CASSLGQPGGEAFF.

This clone was seen at least ten times. The read terminates 3 residues ahead of where the CDR3 ends, so the germline J gene completes it. This chain joins TRBV4-1 and TRBJ2-7; D remains unclear. The germline V gene has CDR1 MGHRA and CDR2 YSYEKL. V lost 5 bases and J lost 1, with 9 bases in between. CDR3 size: 13 residues. The CDR3 region is CASSAYTSYEQYF. The sequenced CDR3 bases are TGCGCCAGCAGCGCATACACATCCTACGAG.

Many counts were recorded for this clone. CDR3 DNA, as far as it was read: TGTGCCAGCAGCCTGTTGGGGACAGACAATCAGCCC. It is translated as CASSLLGTDNQP. The entire CDR3 protein is CASSLLGTDNQPQHF. This rearrangement joins TRBV5-6 to TRBJ1-5, with 7 positions matching TRBD1. From the germline J gene comes the end of the CDR3, since the read stops 3 residues before it. Germline CDR1 is SGHDT and CDR2 is YYEEEE. J gave up 3 bases and V 4 bases, and 7 bases lay outside the gene matches. The CDR3 covers 15 residues.

This clone was recorded many times. The read ends 3 residues early relative to the CDR3; the germline J gene fills the gap. J is TRBJ1-5 and V is TRBV19; TRBD1 aligns across 8 bases. V was pared by 6 bases and J by 6 bases, with 7 bases of the junction left unmatched. Germline values: CDR1 LNHDA, CDR2 SQIVND (reference sequence). The CDR3 spans 14 residues. CDR3 loop: CASRQTGESQPQHF. The sequenced CDR3 bases are TGTGCCAGTAGACAGACAGGGGAGTCTCAGCCC. The variable domain in full, completed from reference TRBV19 and TRBJ1-5, reads DGGITQSPKYLFRKEGQNVTLSCEQNLNHDAMYWYRQDPGQGLRLIYYSQIVNDFQKGDIAEGYSVSREKKESFPLTVTSAQKNPTAFYLCASRQTGESQPQHFGDGTRLSIL.

This clone was recorded at least ten times. The read ends 3 residues before the CDR3 terminus; that terminus is restored from the germline J gene. The chain uses TRBV30 and TRBJ1-2; maybe TRBD1 (6 bases). CDR3 length equals 11 residues. Germline V CDR1 and CDR2: GTSNPN, SVGIG (reference sequence). CDR3 amino acids: CAWRQGQGYTF. The sequenced CDR3 bases are TGTGCCTGGAGACAGGGACAAGGC. Full variable domain (missing parts from reference TRBV30 and TRBJ1-2): SQTIHQWPATLVQPVGSPLSLECTVEGTSNPNLYWYRQAAGRGLQLLFYSVGIGQISSEVPQNLSASRPQDRQFILSSKKLLLSDSGFYLCAWRQGQGYTFGSGTRLTVV.

Many counts were recorded for this clone. With the read ending 3 residues before the CDR3 end, the germline J gene is used to fill in that end. This chain uses TRBV4-2 with TRBJ2-3, with TRBD2 matching 14 bases. V shed 4 bases, J shed 3 bases, and the junction held 6 bases outside the gene matches. This CDR3 has 17 residues. Germline-derived CDR1 and CDR2 are LGHNA and YNFKEQ. The sequenced CDR3 bases are TGTGCCAGCAGCCGCGGGACTAGCGGGAGTATAACAGATACG. Protein: CASSRGTSGSITDT. The full CDR3 is CASSRGTSGSITDTQYF.

The sample holds many counts of this clone. The read halts 3 residues ahead of the CDR3 end, with the missing end drawn from the germline J gene. The V gene is TRBV19, the J gene TRBJ2-7, with 8 bases fitting TRBD1. Germline values: CDR1 LNHDA, CDR2 SQIVND (reference sequence). Germline trimming cut 3 bases from V and 4 bases from J; bases unmatched to any gene: 11. This CDR3 has 16 residues. The CDR3 is CASSIEGGGQGYEQYF. The part of the CDR3 DNA that was read is TGTGCCAGTAGTATCGAAGGGGGTGGACAGGGATACGAG.

Many counts were recorded for this clone. The read ends 3 residues early relative to the CDR3; the germline J gene fills the gap. The rearrangement uses TRBV15 and TRBJ2-5; tentative D call: TRBD1 (6 bases). Deletions cut 0 bases from V and 1 base from J, with 21 bases between. The CDR3 sequence is 19 residues long. CDR1 is LNHNV, CDR2 YYDKDF, per germline (reference sequence). Incomplete CDR3 DNA: TGTGCCACCAGCAGAGACCCGGGGACATGGCTTCTGGGCCAAGAGACC. This translates into CATSRDPGTWLLGQET. The full CDR3 is CATSRDPGTWLLGQETQYF. Using reference TRBV15 and TRBJ2-5 for the parts outside the CDR3, the full variable domain is DAMVIQNPRYQVTQFGKPVTLSCSQTLNHNVMYWYQQKSSQAPKLLFHYYDKDFNNEADTPDNFQSRRPNTSFCFLDIRSPGLGDTAMYLCATSRDPGTWLLGQETQYFGPGTRLLVL.